This T cell receptor (beta chain) originates from a study of T cell responses to AZD1222 COVID-19 vaccine. Repertoires were generated with immunoSEQ multiplex PCR, while TCRdb's copy carries only in-frame clones and drops some. The sample yields 80,000 to 100,000 clones, approximately 83% seen once. Germline loops: CDR1 MGHDK, CDR2 SYGVNS. The V gene end was trimmed by 6 bases and the J gene end by 0 bases; junction bases not matched to a gene: 7. The CDR3 totals 16 residues. The chain joins TRBV25-1 to TRBJ2-2, with 7 bases lining up with TRBD1. The input for sequencing was peripheral blood, taken 28 days after the second AZD1222 dose. The TCR was taken from an adult who received the AZD1222 COVID-19 vaccine. In nucleotides, the CDR3 is TGTGCCAGCAGCTCGGGACAGAACGCGAACACCGGGGAGCTGTTTTTT. Residues: CASSSGQNANTGELFF.